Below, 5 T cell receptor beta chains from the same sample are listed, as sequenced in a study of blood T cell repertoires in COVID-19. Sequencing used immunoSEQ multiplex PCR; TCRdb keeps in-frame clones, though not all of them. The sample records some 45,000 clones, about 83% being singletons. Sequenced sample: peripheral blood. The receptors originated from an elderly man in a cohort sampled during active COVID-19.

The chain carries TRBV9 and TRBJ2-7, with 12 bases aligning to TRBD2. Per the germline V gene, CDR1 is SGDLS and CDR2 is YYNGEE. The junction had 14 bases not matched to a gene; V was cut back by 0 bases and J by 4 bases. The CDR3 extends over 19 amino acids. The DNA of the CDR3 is TGTGCCAGCAGCGTAGATTGTTGGGCTAGCGGGAGGGCGATGTACGAGCAGTACTTC. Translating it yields CASSVDCWASGRAMYEQYF.

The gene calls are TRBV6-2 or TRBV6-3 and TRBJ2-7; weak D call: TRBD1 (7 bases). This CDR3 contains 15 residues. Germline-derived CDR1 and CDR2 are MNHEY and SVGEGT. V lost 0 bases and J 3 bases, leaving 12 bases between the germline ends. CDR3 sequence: CASSYSGRGVYEQYF. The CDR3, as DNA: TGTGCCAGCAGTTACTCGGGCAGGGGGGTCTACGAGCAGTACTTC.

As DNA, the CDR3 is TGCAGTGCCTCCAGGGTCAATCAGCCCCAGCATTTT. Amino acid sequence: CSASRVNQPQHF. J is TRBJ1-5 and V is TRBV29-1; D might be TRBD1 (5 bases). This CDR3 comprises 12 residues. Germline V gives CDR1 SQVTM, CDR2 ANQGSEA.

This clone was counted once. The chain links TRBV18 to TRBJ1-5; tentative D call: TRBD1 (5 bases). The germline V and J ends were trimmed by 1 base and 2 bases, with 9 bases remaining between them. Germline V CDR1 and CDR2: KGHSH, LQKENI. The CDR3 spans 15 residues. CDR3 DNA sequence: TGTGCCAGCTCACCACAGTCGGGGGGCAATCAGCCCCAGCATTTT. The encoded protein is CASSPQSGGNQPQHF.

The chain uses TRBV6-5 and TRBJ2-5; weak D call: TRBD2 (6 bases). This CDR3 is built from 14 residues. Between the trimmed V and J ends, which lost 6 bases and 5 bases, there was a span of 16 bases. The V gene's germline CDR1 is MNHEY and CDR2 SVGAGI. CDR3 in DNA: TGTGCCAGCAGAACCTTGCTAGCGAGTGAGACCCAGTACTTC. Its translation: CASRTLLASETQYF.